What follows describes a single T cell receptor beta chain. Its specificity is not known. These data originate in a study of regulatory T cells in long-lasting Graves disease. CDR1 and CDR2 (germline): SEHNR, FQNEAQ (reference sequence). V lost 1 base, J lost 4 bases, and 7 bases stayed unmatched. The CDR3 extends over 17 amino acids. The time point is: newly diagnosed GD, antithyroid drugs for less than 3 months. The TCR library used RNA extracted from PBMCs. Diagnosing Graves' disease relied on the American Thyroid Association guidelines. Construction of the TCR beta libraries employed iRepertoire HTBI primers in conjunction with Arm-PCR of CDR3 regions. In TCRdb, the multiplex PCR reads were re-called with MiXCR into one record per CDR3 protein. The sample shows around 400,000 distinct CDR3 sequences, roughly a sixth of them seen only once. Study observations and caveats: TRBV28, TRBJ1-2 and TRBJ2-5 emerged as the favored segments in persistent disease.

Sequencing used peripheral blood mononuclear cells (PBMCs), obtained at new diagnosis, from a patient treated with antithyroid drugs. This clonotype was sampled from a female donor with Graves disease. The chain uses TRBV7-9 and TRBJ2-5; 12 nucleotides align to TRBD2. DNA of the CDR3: TGTGCCAGCAGCTTAGATCTCTGGGGACTAGCGGGAGAGACCCAGTACTTC. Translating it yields CASSLDLWGLAGETQYF. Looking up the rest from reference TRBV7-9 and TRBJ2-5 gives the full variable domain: DTGVSQNPRHKITKRGQNVTFRCDPISEHNRLYWYRQTLGQGPEFLTYFQNEAQLEKSRLLSDRFSAERPKGSFSTLEIQRTEQGDSAMYLCASSLDLWGLAGETQYFGPGTRLLVL.